Below are 2 T cell receptor beta chains sequenced from a single sample in a study of blood T cell repertoires in COVID-19. Only in-frame clones appear in the TCRdb table, and some are missing; sequencing was by immunoSEQ multiplex PCR. The sample records 300,000 to 400,000 clones, around nine tenths being singletons. Sequenced input: peripheral blood. The receptors come from a woman in her seventies with COVID-19, enrolled during active disease.

This clone was observed once. V is TRBV2 and J is TRBJ1-2, with TRBD1 matching 8 bases. CDR3 length: 15 amino acids. With V trimmed by 6 bases and J by 7 bases, 13 bases remained unmatched. CDR1 is SNHLY and CDR2 is FYNNEI in the germline V gene. The CDR3 nucleotides read TGTGCCAGCAGGTTTGACGGACAGGGTTTGGGTGGCTACACCTTC. It encodes CASRFDGQGLGGYTF.

The chain joins TRBV27 to TRBJ1-3; TRBD1 aligns across 10 bases. Germline CDR1 reads MNHEY; CDR2 reads SMNVEV (reference sequence). The CDR3 has 16 residues. V was clipped by 6 bases and J by 4 bases; unmatched bases: 9. The CDR3, as DNA: TGTGCCAGCAGCCGGACAGGGGGGCTCTTCGGAAACACCATATATTTT. It codes for CASSRTGGLFGNTIYF.